This T cell receptor beta chain emerged from a study of blood T cell repertoires in COVID-19. Authors' data handling: The authors estimated nucleated cell counts from reference gene primer amplification. Assay used: immunoSEQ multiplex PCR; TCRdb lists only in-frame clones, some missing. V, J and clone size were drawn from that table, and D and trimming were deduced from the DNA. The repertoire includes about 220,000 clones, approximately 80% of them detected once, and roughly 5.3% sits in the top ten. Looked up from germline, CDR1 is LNHDA and CDR2 is SQIVND (reference sequence). V gave up 3 bases and J gave up 4 bases, with 12 bases separating them. This CDR3 is built from 14 residues.

Sequencing used peripheral blood. The chain recombines TRBV19 with TRBJ2-5, with D perhaps matching TRBD2 (7 bases). This receptor was identified in a woman aged 60-75 years who had recovered from COVID-19. CDR3 region: CASSITGRGETQYF. For the CDR3, the DNA is TGTGCCAGTAGTATCACAGGGAGGGGAGAGACCCAGTACTTC.